This passage covers 30 T cell receptor beta chains from one sample sequenced in a study of shared clonotypes between healthy human individuals. TCRdb's copy holds only in-frame clones and misses some; the assay was immunoSEQ multiplex PCR. Here the sample spans approximately 940,000 clones, about 80% being singletons. The specimen was memory CD4+ T cells sorted from blood. Subset indicated: CD45RA-negative fraction. The receptors here all came from a man younger than 35 in good health.

In the case of this clone: A read error is possible here, since a much larger clone lies one base away. Other DNA sequences within the sample encode an identical CDR3. The chain carries TRBV29-1 and TRBJ2-7; tentative D call: TRBD1 (6 bases). CDR1 and CDR2 from the germline V gene are SQVTM and ANQGSEA. The CDR3 contains 12 residues. V gave up 4 bases and J gave up 1 base, with 8 bases separating them. CDR3 amino acids: CSVVGQSYEQYF. The CDR3, as DNA: TGCAGCGTTGTAGGACAGTCCTACGAGCAGTACTTC.

This chain links TRBV27 with TRBJ2-3, with 8 bases lining up with TRBD2. The trim removed 6 bases at V and 6 bases at J, leaving 17 bases unmatched. In germline, CDR1 is MNHEY, CDR2 SMNVEV (reference sequence). The CDR3 runs 17 residues. The CDR3, as DNA: TGTGCCAGCAGAGAAACTAGGACTAGCCCTCGGGTGGATACGCAGTATTTT. Translated: CASRETRTSPRVDTQYF.

The J gene is TRBJ2-7, the V gene TRBV5-1; TRBD1 agrees at 11 bases. The CDR3 is 16 amino acids. V was pared by 4 bases and J by 2 bases, with 8 bases of the junction left unmatched. Germline CDR1 and CDR2: SGHRS and YFSETQ. The chain's CDR3 is CASSPRVGQGAYEQYF. CDR3 sequence (DNA): TGCGCCAGCAGCCCAAGGGTGGGACAGGGGGCCTACGAGCAGTACTTC. Full variable domain (missing parts from reference TRBV5-1 and TRBJ2-7): KAGVTQTPRYLIKTRGQQVTLSCSPISGHRSVSWYQQTPGQGLQFLFEYFSETQRNKGNFPGRFSGRQFSNSRSEMNVSTLELGDSALYLCASSPRVGQGAYEQYFGPGTRLTVT.

V and J are TRBV28 and TRBJ1-1; no firm D call. CDR1 and CDR2 (germline): MDHEN, SYDVKM. This CDR3 spans 12 amino acids. The V gene lost 2 bases and the J gene lost 4 bases, with 5 bases spanning the gap. CDR3 loop: CASSLLSTEAFF. The CDR3 bases are TGTGCCAGCAGTTTACTGTCCACTGAAGCTTTCTTT.

CDR3 residues: CASSSGTSGSYEQYF. In nucleotides, the CDR3 is TGTGCCAGCAGCTCGGGGACTAGCGGGAGCTACGAGCAGTACTTC. The J gene is TRBJ2-7, the V gene TRBV9; 14 bases align to TRBD2. The CDR3 length is 15 residues. The V gene end was trimmed by 4 bases and the J gene end by 3 bases; junction bases not matched to a gene: 3. Germline V gene sequence: CDR1 SGDLS, CDR2 YYNGEE.

This clone was picked up a small number of times. The chain couples TRBV5-1 to TRBJ2-2; D may be TRBD2 (5 bases). V was trimmed by 2 bases and J by 6 bases, leaving 8 bases between them. This CDR3 comprises 13 residues. Germline CDR1 and CDR2: SGHRS and YFSETQ. CDR3 loop: CASSFEGSGELFF. CDR3 DNA: TGCGCCAGCAGCTTTGAGGGTTCCGGGGAGCTGTTTTTT.

The chain carries TRBV20-1 and TRBJ2-5; the D gene is possibly TRBD1 (5 bases). Between the trimmed V and J ends, which lost 3 bases and 5 bases, there was a span of 7 bases. CDR1 and CDR2 from the germline V gene are DFQATT and SNEGSKA (reference sequence). The CDR3 has 11 amino acids. The CDR3 DNA is TGCAGTGCTAGGGGGCTGGAGACCCAGTACTTC. Protein sequence: CSARGLETQYF.

This CDR3 reads CASSRSGIYEQYF. CDR3 in DNA: TGTGCCAGCAGTCGGAGCGGGATCTACGAGCAGTACTTC. The chain carries TRBV27 and TRBJ2-7; 7 bases fit TRBD2. The CDR3 runs 13 residues. Trimming cost V 5 bases and J 3 bases; bases outside gene matches: 4. Germline V gene sequence: CDR1 MNHEY, CDR2 SMNVEV (reference sequence).

The chain joins TRBV18 to TRBJ1-2; TRBD1 matches 8 bases. V gave up 6 bases and J gave up 7 bases; unmatched junction bases: 10. The CDR3 has 14 amino acids. CDR1 and CDR2 (germline): KGHSH, LQKENI. The CDR3 sequence is CASSPGQGGGGYTF. CDR3 bases: TGTGCCAGCTCTCCCGGACAGGGCGGTGGTGGCTACACCTTC.

The chain has TRBV30 and TRBJ1-1; D gene ambiguous. CDR3 length equals 11 residues. Trimming took 0 bases from V and 8 from J, leaving 7 bases between them. CDR1 is GTSNPN and CDR2 is SVGIG in the germline V gene (reference sequence). For the CDR3, the DNA is TGTGCCTGGAGTGTACAACAGGAAGCTTTCTTT. As protein: CAWSVQQEAFF. Filled out from reference TRBV30 and TRBJ1-1, the complete variable domain reads SQTIHQWPATLVQPVGSPLSLECTVEGTSNPNLYWYRQAAGRGLQLLFYSVGIGQISSEVPQNLSASRPQDRQFILSSKKLLLSDSGFYLCAWSVQQEAFFGQGTRLTVV.

V usage is TRBV5-1 and J usage is TRBJ2-1, with TRBD1 identical over 11 bases. The V gene end was trimmed by 3 bases and the J gene end by 8 bases; junction bases not matched to a gene: 10. CDR1 SGHRS and CDR2 YFSETQ come from the germline V gene. CDR3 length equals 16 residues. The CDR3 DNA is TGCGCCAGCAGCTCCTTCGGTGGACAGGGGGCTCATGAGCAGTTCTTC. Translating it yields CASSSFGGQGAHEQFF.

This clone was seen a handful of times. The chain uses TRBV29-1 and TRBJ2-6; possibly TRBD1 for D (5 bases). The CDR3 runs 16 residues. V was clipped by 1 base and J by 2 bases, with 12 bases between them. The germline V gene has CDR1 SQVTM and CDR2 ANQGSEA. CDR3 residues: CSVEAFTGPGANVLTF. CDR3 nucleotide sequence: TGCAGCGTTGAAGCATTTACAGGACCTGGGGCCAACGTCCTGACTTTC.

CDR3 protein: CASMAGVYQPQHF. In nucleotides, the CDR3 is TGTGCCAGTATGGCAGGAGTATATCAGCCCCAGCATTTT. V and J are TRBV19 and TRBJ1-5; D not resolved. The germline CDR1 and CDR2 sequences are LNHDA and SQIVND (reference sequence). Trimming cost V 7 bases and J 5 bases, with 12 bases left between them. The CDR3 length is 13 residues. The variable domain in full, with the rest retrieved from reference TRBV19 and TRBJ1-5, is DGGITQSPKYLFRKEGQNVTLSCEQNLNHDAMYWYRQDPGQGLRLIYYSQIVNDFQKGDIAEGYSVSREKKESFPLTVTSAQKNPTAFYLCASMAGVYQPQHFGDGTRLSIL.

The chain joins TRBV4-1 to TRBJ2-2; D perhaps matches TRBD1 (8 bases). V lost 6 bases and J 1 base, leaving 15 bases between the germline ends. The CDR3 sequence is 16 residues long. Germline V gene data show CDR1 as MGHRA and CDR2 as YSYEKL. CDR3 loop: CASRTSGTGNTGELFF. Here the CDR3 DNA reads TGCGCCAGCAGGACCAGCGGGACAGGGAACACCGGGGAGCTGTTTTTT.

The rearrangement joins TRBV28 to TRBJ1-5; possible D gene TRBD1, 5 bases. The ends were cut back, 5 bases at V and 2 bases at J, with 13 bases in the middle. The CDR3 loop spans 15 amino acids. The germline V gene encodes CDR1 MDHEN and CDR2 SYDVKM. This chain's CDR3 is CASSPGRRGNQPQHF. As DNA, the CDR3 is TGTGCCAGCAGTCCGGGACGGAGAGGCAATCAGCCCCAGCATTTT.

This clone appeared a few times. The genes are TRBV4-1 and TRBJ1-6; D is undetermined. There are 15 residues in the CDR3. From germline, CDR1 is MGHRA and CDR2 YSYEKL. Trimming removed 3 bases at V and 8 bases at J, with 14 bases between. This CDR3 is CASSQRVDWDSPLHF. The CDR3 DNA is TGCGCCAGCAGCCAGAGGGTCGACTGGGATTCACCCCTCCACTTT.

The chain uses TRBV5-4 and TRBJ1-1, with D hard to call. Germline V CDR1 and CDR2: SGHNT, YYREEE (reference sequence). The CDR3 loop spans 15 amino acids. Trimming removed 3 bases at V and 3 bases at J, with 15 bases between. The CDR3 reads CASSSGGLFDTEAFF. The DNA for the CDR3 is TGTGCCAGCAGCTCGGGAGGGTTATTCGACACTGAAGCTTTCTTT. Looking up the rest from reference TRBV5-4 and TRBJ1-1 gives the full variable domain: ETGVTQSPTHLIKTRGQQVTLRCSSQSGHNTVSWYQQALGQGPQFIFQYYREEENGRGNFPPRFSGLQFPNYSSELNVNALELDDSALYLCASSSGGLFDTEAFFGQGTRLTVV.

The chain carries TRBV5-4 and TRBJ1-2; possible D gene TRBD1, 6 bases. V gave up 6 bases and J gave up 4 bases, with 13 bases separating them. Germline CDR1 reads SGHNT; CDR2 reads YYREEE (reference sequence). There are 13 residues in the CDR3. The CDR3 nucleotides are TGTGCCAGCACCGTGCAGGGGACCTATGGCTACACCTTC. This encodes CASTVQGTYGYTF.

The chain recombines TRBV10-2 with TRBJ1-2; D gene ambiguous. The V end lost 0 bases, the J end lost 5 bases, and 7 bases lay between the germline ends. The CDR3 spans 13 residues. Looked up from germline, CDR1 is WSHSY and CDR2 is SAAADI. In nucleotides, the CDR3 is TGCGCCAGCAGTGAGTCAACCGAATATGGCTACACCTTC. Protein: CASSESTEYGYTF.

The V gene is TRBV2, the J gene TRBJ1-5; maybe TRBD1 (6 bases). The CDR3 length is 15 residues. CDR1 and CDR2 from the germline V gene are SNHLY and FYNNEI. The V gene lost 3 bases and the J gene lost 1 base, with 10 bases spanning the gap. The CDR3 is CASSDEGGSNQPQHF. CDR3 bases: TGTGCCAGCAGTGATGAGGGGGGAAGCAATCAGCCCCAGCATTTT. Filled out from reference TRBV2 and TRBJ1-5, the complete variable domain reads EPEVTQTPSHQVTQMGQEVILRCVPISNHLYFYWYRQILGQKVEFLVSFYNNEISEKSEIFDDQFSVERPDGSNFTLKIRSTKLEDSAMYFCASSDEGGSNQPQHFGDGTRLSIL.

Only a few counts were recorded for this clone. This rearrangement joins TRBV5-1 to TRBJ2-3, with TRBD1 matching 8 bases. This CDR3 is 14 amino acids long. J was trimmed by 3 bases and V by 4 bases; bases with no gene match: 4. CDR1 and CDR2 (germline): SGHRS, YFSETQ. The CDR3 is CASSPTGATDTQYF. The CDR3 nucleotides are TGCGCCAGCAGCCCGACAGGGGCGACAGATACGCAGTATTTT.

This clone was seen a handful of times. Other DNA sequences in the sample encode the same CDR3. The chain combines TRBV5-1 with TRBJ1-4; a weak D match, TRBD1 (5 bases). This CDR3 comprises 14 residues. CDR1 is SGHRS and CDR2 is YFSETQ in the germline V gene. The ends were cut back, 0 bases at V and 5 bases at J, with 8 bases in the middle. The CDR3 coding sequence is TGCGCCAGCAGCTTGGGAGCAGGGAATGAAAAACTGTTTTTT. It yields the protein CASSLGAGNEKLFF.

This chain connects TRBV5-1 to TRBJ2-5; D may be TRBD2 (6 bases). Germline V gene lookup returns CDR1 SGHRS and CDR2 YFSETQ. This CDR3 is 14 amino acids long. V was pared by 4 bases and J by 5 bases, with 15 bases between. CDR3 loop: CASSGGFEAETQYF. The CDR3 nucleotides are TGCGCCAGCAGCGGAGGGTTCGAAGCGGAGACCCAGTACTTC.

V usage is TRBV5-1 and J usage is TRBJ2-7; 8 bases map to TRBD1. This CDR3 spans 18 amino acids. The V segment lost 4 bases and the J segment 2 bases; nucleotides outside the gene matches: 17. CDR1 and CDR2 (germline): SGHRS, YFSETQ. The CDR3 is CASSVGGLSGQETYEQYF. As DNA, the CDR3 is TGCGCCAGCAGCGTTGGGGGTTTATCGGGACAGGAGACCTACGAGCAGTACTTC. Full variable domain (remainder filled in from reference TRBV5-1 and TRBJ2-7): KAGVTQTPRYLIKTRGQQVTLSCSPISGHRSVSWYQQTPGQGLQFLFEYFSETQRNKGNFPGRFSGRQFSNSRSEMNVSTLELGDSALYLCASSVGGLSGQETYEQYFGPGTRLTVT.

This clone has only a few counts. Possible read error: a much larger clone is one base away. The rearrangement joins TRBV7-9 to TRBJ2-3; TRBD2 matches 13 bases. The CDR3 runs 16 residues. Trimming removed 4 bases from V and 0 bases from J; junction bases left unmatched: 1. Germline loops: CDR1 SEHNR, CDR2 FQNEAQ (reference sequence). The CDR3 loop is CASSSGLAGSTDTQYF. CDR3 sequence (DNA): TGTGCCAGCAGCTCGGGACTAGCGGGAAGCACAGATACGCAGTATTTT.

The V call is TRBV18, the J call TRBJ1-2; no clear D. V gave up 5 bases and J gave up 0 bases, with 4 bases separating them. Germline V gene data show CDR1 as KGHSH and CDR2 as LQKENI. The CDR3 loop spans 12 amino acids. The CDR3 reads CASSGSNYGYTF. DNA for the CDR3: TGTGCCAGCTCAGGCTCTAACTATGGCTACACCTTC.

The chain employs TRBV6-1 and TRBJ1-2, with TRBD1 matching 10 bases. CDR3 size: 20 residues. Germline V lookup: CDR1 MNHNS, CDR2 SASEGT. V trimming: 1 base; J trimming: 8 bases; junction bases outside the gene matches: 22. CDR3 loop: CASSEVRIQPGQGSPWGYTF. CDR3 coding DNA: TGTGCCAGCAGTGAAGTAAGAATCCAACCGGGACAGGGGAGCCCCTGGGGCTACACCTTC.

At least ten counts were recorded for this clone. V is TRBV2 and J is TRBJ2-7; a possible D gene is TRBD2 (5 bases). CDR3 length equals 13 residues. CDR1 and CDR2 (germline): SNHLY, FYNNEI. Trimming took off 10 bases at V and 3 bases at J, with 16 bases between the two ends. CDR3 nucleotides: TGTGCCATGGAAGCGGTTCGAGGCTACGAGCAGTACTTC. Protein product: CAMEAVRGYEQYF. The full variable domain, with the rest looked up from reference TRBV2 and TRBJ2-7, is EPEVTQTPSHQVTQMGQEVILRCVPISNHLYFYWYRQILGQKVEFLVSFYNNEISEKSEIFDDQFSVERPDGSNFTLKIRSTKLEDSAMYFCAMEAVRGYEQYFGPGTRLTVT.

In regard to this clone: A read error may produce the germline difference seen at one junction end. This sequence joins TRBV11-2 and TRBJ1-1, with D tentatively TRBD1 (5 bases). This CDR3 contains 15 residues. Looked up from germline, CDR1 is SGHAT and CDR2 is FQNNGV. CDR3 bases: TGTGCCAGCAGTTCAGCGGGGGGGACGAACTCTGAAGCTTTCTTT. Translating it yields CASSSAGGTNSEAFF.

The V gene is TRBV7-9, the J gene TRBJ1-6; D remains unclear. V lost 1 base and J lost 6, with 7 bases in between. Germline V gene sequence: CDR1 SEHNR, CDR2 FQNEAQ (reference sequence). The CDR3 extends over 14 amino acids. For the CDR3, the DNA is TGTGCCAGCAGCTTAGACCTCTTTAATTCACCCCTCCACTTT. Residues: CASSLDLFNSPLHF. Based on the CDR3 plus reference TRBV7-9 and TRBJ1-6, the full variable domain is DTGVSQNPRHKITKRGQNVTFRCDPISEHNRLYWYRQTLGQGPEFLTYFQNEAQLEKSRLLSDRFSAERPKGSFSTLEIQRTEQGDSAMYLCASSLDLFNSPLHFGNGTRLTVT.